This TCR beta chain was sequenced for a study of cytomegalovirus exposure and HLA in healthy donors. The PCR had 60 Vbeta and 13 Jbeta primers. Produced via immunoSEQ multiplex PCR; TCRdb's table is partial and in-frame only. This table holds about 120,000 clones, 75% to 85% found once. Material: PBMCs. The sequence derives from a female donor in good health and CMV-seropositive.

The CDR3 reads CASSISSSYEQYF. DNA for the CDR3: TGTGCCAGCTCGATCTCTAGCTCCTACGAGCAGTACTTC. The chain carries TRBV18 and TRBJ2-7; D remains unclear. The V gene's germline CDR1 is KGHSH and CDR2 LQKENI. Between the trimmed V and J ends, which lost 6 bases and 0 bases, there was a span of 9 bases. The CDR3 sequence is 13 residues long.